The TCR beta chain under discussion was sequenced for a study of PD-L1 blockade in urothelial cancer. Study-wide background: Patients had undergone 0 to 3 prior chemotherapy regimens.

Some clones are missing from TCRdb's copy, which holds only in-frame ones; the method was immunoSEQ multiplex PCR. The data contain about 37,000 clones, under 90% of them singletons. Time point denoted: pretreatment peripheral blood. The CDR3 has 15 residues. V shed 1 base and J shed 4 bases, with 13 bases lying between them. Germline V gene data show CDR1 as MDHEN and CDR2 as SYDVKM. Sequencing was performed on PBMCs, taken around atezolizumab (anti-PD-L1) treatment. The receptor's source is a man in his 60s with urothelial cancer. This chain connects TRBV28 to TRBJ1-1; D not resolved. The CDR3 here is CASSLLTRRSTEAFF. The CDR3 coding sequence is TGTGCCAGCAGTTTATTAACCCGAAGGAGCACTGAAGCTTTCTTT.